These 23 T cell receptor beta chains came from one sample sequenced in a study of OX40 agonist ivuxolimab in advanced cancers. Measured with immunoSEQ multiplex PCR; TCRdb has only the in-frame clones, and not every one. The repertoire has about 94,000 clones, roughly 84% of them found once; the top ten carry under 0.35%. The specimen was CD4+ or CD8+ T cells sorted from blood, collected in a trial of the OX40 agonist ivuxolimab. The receptors were gathered from an adult with an advanced solid tumor such as melanoma, head and neck, liver or kidney cancer.

V gene TRBV27 combines with J gene TRBJ1-2, with 9 bases aligning to TRBD1. There are 15 residues in the CDR3. In germline, CDR1 is MNHEY, CDR2 SMNVEV (reference sequence). J gave up 2 bases and V 7 bases, and 8 bases lay outside the gene matches. The CDR3 nucleotides read TGTGCCAGCACCCCAGGACAGGGGAGGAACTATGGCTACACCTTC. This translates into CASTPGQGRNYGYTF.

The rearrangement links TRBV19 to TRBJ2-4; unclear D gene. The germline CDR1 and CDR2 sequences are LNHDA and SQIVND (reference sequence). This CDR3 is built from 14 residues. V was clipped by 3 bases and J by 4 bases, with 10 bases between them. CDR3 amino acids: CASSIRGPKNIQYF. The DNA of the CDR3 is TGTGCCAGTAGTATCAGAGGACCTAAAAACATTCAGTACTTC.

The genes are TRBV19 and TRBJ2-1; 8 bases match TRBD1. The V segment lost 2 bases and the J segment 5 bases; nucleotides outside the gene matches: 8. The CDR3 covers 16 residues. Germline lookup yields CDR1 LNHDA and CDR2 SQIVND (reference sequence). The CDR3 protein is CASSITDRGRNNEQFF. CDR3 nucleotide sequence: TGTGCCAGTAGTATAACCGACAGGGGAAGGAACAATGAGCAGTTCTTC.

CDR3 in amino acids: CASSVGGTSNEKLFF. CDR3 in DNA: TGTGCCAGCAGCGTAGGAGGGACAAGTAATGAAAAACTGTTTTTT. This chain uses TRBV9 with TRBJ1-4, with a tentative D call TRBD1 (6 bases). V was pared by 0 bases and J by 4 bases, with 10 bases between. Germline V gives CDR1 SGDLS, CDR2 YYNGEE. CDR3 length equals 15 residues.

A few counts support this clone. The rearrangement joins TRBV18 to TRBJ2-2, with 7 nucleotides matching TRBD1. CDR1 is KGHSH and CDR2 is LQKENI in the germline V gene. J gave up 0 bases and V 2 bases, and 6 bases lay outside the gene matches. The CDR3 covers 17 residues. This CDR3 reads CASSPGTERSNTGELFF. The CDR3 region has the DNA TGTGCCAGCTCACCAGGGACAGAACGTTCGAACACCGGGGAGCTGTTTTTT.

The chain links TRBV5-6 to TRBJ1-1, with a possible D match to TRBD1 (6 bases). Germline CDR1 SGHDT, CDR2 YYEEEE. The V end was cut by 0 bases, the J end by 2 bases, with 8 bases between. The CDR3 is made up of 14 amino acids. CDR3 sequence reads: CASSLGRGNTEAFF. For the CDR3, the DNA is TGTGCCAGCAGCTTGGGCAGGGGAAACACTGAAGCTTTCTTT.

The rearrangement uses TRBV7-9 and TRBJ2-1; D remains ambiguous. Trimming cost V 1 base and J 7 bases, with 11 bases left between them. Germline CDR1 reads SEHNR; CDR2 reads FQNEAQ (reference sequence). The length of the CDR3 is 14 residues. CDR3 in DNA: TGTGCCAGCAGCTTAGTGGCGACGGCGAATGAGCAGTTCTTC. It encodes CASSLVATANEQFF.

This chain uses TRBV9 with TRBJ2-1; no definite D call. Trimming took 0 bases from V and 9 from J, leaving 16 bases between them. Germline values: CDR1 SGDLS, CDR2 YYNGEE. The CDR3 has 15 residues. This CDR3 reads CASSVEELGKGEQFF. The CDR3 coding sequence is TGTGCCAGCAGCGTAGAGGAGCTTGGGAAGGGTGAGCAGTTCTTC.

This chain links TRBV27 with TRBJ2-6; D not certain. The germline V and J ends were trimmed by 4 bases and 0 bases, with 7 bases remaining between them. The CDR3 has 15 amino acids. The germline gives CDR1 MNHEY, CDR2 SMNVEV (reference sequence). This chain's CDR3 is CASSSWDSGANVLTF. CDR3 nucleotide sequence: TGTGCCAGCAGTTCGTGGGACTCTGGGGCCAACGTCCTGACTTTC.

This clone was detected a few times. This chain uses TRBV19 with TRBJ2-7; TRBD2 aligns across 9 bases. This CDR3 has 15 residues. V was pared by 4 bases and J by 2 bases, with 6 bases of the junction left unmatched. Germline CDR1 LNHDA, CDR2 SQIVND (reference sequence). The CDR3 is CASSTSGGPPYEQYF. Here the CDR3 DNA reads TGTGCCAGTAGTACAAGCGGGGGGCCGCCCTACGAGCAGTACTTC.

The gene calls are TRBV5-1 and TRBJ1-1; tentative D call: TRBD1 (6 bases). This CDR3 is 17 amino acids long. V was pared by 4 bases and J by 2 bases, with 21 bases between. The germline gives CDR1 SGHRS, CDR2 YFSETQ. The CDR3 region has the DNA TGCGCCAGCAGCCAATTCACAGGGAGGTTGATCAACACTGAAGCTTTCTTT. This translates into CASSQFTGRLINTEAFF.

CDR3 DNA sequence: TGTGCCAGCAGCTTGGAACGTAGGGGAAGCGGCTACACCTTC. It translates to CASSLERRGSGYTF. V and J are TRBV5-5 and TRBJ1-2, with TRBD1 as a possible D gene (5 bases). This CDR3 contains 14 residues. Per the germline V gene, CDR1 is SGHKS and CDR2 is YYEKEE (reference sequence). V was shortened by 0 bases and J by 8 bases, with 14 bases between the two germline ends.

J is TRBJ2-7 and V is TRBV19; D might be TRBD2 (5 bases). This CDR3 region has 12 residues. Germline assignment: CDR1 LNHDA and CDR2 SQIVND (reference sequence). V gave up 6 bases and J gave up 0 bases, with 6 bases separating them. CDR3 loop: CASRGSSYEQYF. CDR3 DNA sequence: TGTGCCAGTAGAGGGAGCTCCTACGAGCAGTACTTC. Combining the CDR3 with reference TRBV19 and TRBJ2-7 gives the whole variable domain DGGITQSPKYLFRKEGQNVTLSCEQNLNHDAMYWYRQDPGQGLRLIYYSQIVNDFQKGDIAEGYSVSREKKESFPLTVTSAQKNPTAFYLCASRGSSYEQYFGPGTRLTVT.

The chain recombines TRBV9 with TRBJ1-3, with D possibly matching TRBD1 (5 bases). The V end lost 0 bases, the J end lost 1 base, and 11 bases lay between the germline ends. The length of the CDR3 is 16 residues. The germline V gene has CDR1 SGDLS and CDR2 YYNGEE. The CDR3 is CASSVVGTGSGNTIYF. CDR3 nucleotides: TGTGCCAGCAGCGTAGTGGGGACCGGGTCTGGAAACACCATATATTTT.

The chain recombines TRBV9 with TRBJ2-5, with 9 bases that match TRBD2. J lost 1 base, V lost 4 bases, and 5 bases had no gene match. The CDR3 loop spans 15 amino acids. The V gene's germline CDR1 is SGDLS and CDR2 YYNGEE. Written as DNA, the CDR3 is TGTGCCAGCAGCCCTCCAGCGGGGGGCCAAGAGACCCAGTACTTC. This codes for CASSPPAGGQETQYF.

The J gene is TRBJ2-7, the V gene TRBV7-3; D is possibly TRBD1 or TRBD2 (5 bases each). The CDR3 sequence is 14 residues long. V was pared by 4 bases and J by 3 bases, with 13 bases between. Germline CDR1 SGHTA, CDR2 FQGTGA. As DNA, the CDR3 is TGTGCCAGCAGCTGGGGGATCCCGCTCTACGAGCAGTACTTC. It encodes CASSWGIPLYEQYF.

This rearrangement joins TRBV5-1 to TRBJ1-2, with 12 bases aligning to TRBD1. Losses at the gene ends were 2 bases for V and 4 bases for J; bases not matched to a gene: 15. CDR3 size: 19 residues. CDR1 and CDR2 from the germline V gene are SGHRS and YFSETQ. CDR3 nucleotides: TGCGCCAGCAGCTTTGAAGTCCGGGACAGGGGGCTTTATGGCTATGGCTACACCTTC. Its protein is CASSFEVRDRGLYGYGYTF.

The gene calls are TRBV23-1 and TRBJ2-7, with D possibly matching TRBD1 (6 bases). TRBV23-1 is classed as an ORF, of uncertain function. The CDR3 totals 16 residues. Between the trimmed V and J ends, which lost 1 base and 3 bases, there was a span of 16 bases. The CDR3 reads CASSQYPRDTSYEQYF. CDR3 in DNA: TGCGCCAGCAGTCAATACCCCAGGGACACCAGCTACGAGCAGTACTTC.

The chain carries TRBV5-1 and TRBJ2-1; TRBD1 matches 7 bases. The CDR3 spans 13 residues. The V segment lost 4 bases and the J segment 5 bases; nucleotides outside the gene matches: 3. The V gene's germline CDR1 is SGHRS and CDR2 YFSETQ. CDR3: CASSMGQNNEQFF. CDR3 coding DNA: TGCGCCAGCAGCATGGGACAGAACAATGAGCAGTTCTTC. The complete variable domain, with remaining parts taken from reference TRBV5-1 and TRBJ2-1, reads KAGVTQTPRYLIKTRGQQVTLSCSPISGHRSVSWYQQTPGQGLQFLFEYFSETQRNKGNFPGRFSGRQFSNSRSEMNVSTLELGDSALYLCASSMGQNNEQFFGPGTRLTVL.

The J gene is TRBJ1-1, the V gene TRBV27; 9 nucleotides align to TRBD1. CDR1 MNHEY and CDR2 SMNVEV come from the germline V gene (reference sequence). This CDR3 is built from 14 residues. Trimming cost V 5 bases and J 11 bases; bases outside gene matches: 12. CDR3 amino acids: CASSLITGGVLAFF. The DNA of the CDR3 is TGTGCCAGCAGTCTGATTACAGGGGGCGTATTGGCTTTCTTT.

The rearrangement uses TRBV14 and TRBJ2-7; 8 bases map to TRBD2. CDR3 length: 15 amino acids. Looked up from germline, CDR1 is SGHDN and CDR2 is FVKESK. V lost 4 bases and J lost 6; bases outside the gene matches: 11. CDR3 coding DNA: TGTGCCAGCAGCCCCCGGGCGGGGGGCTTGTCCGAGCAGTACTTC. Its translation: CASSPRAGGLSEQYF.

J is TRBJ2-5 and V is TRBV7-9; TRBD2 agrees at 10 bases. The V and J ends lost 5 bases and 2 bases, in that order; junction bases with no gene match: 5. The CDR3 contains 15 residues. Per the germline V gene, CDR1 is SEHNR and CDR2 is FQNEAQ (reference sequence). DNA of the CDR3: TGTGCCAGCAGCCTTAGCGGGGGGATTCAAGAGACCCAGTACTTC. It translates to CASSLSGGIQETQYF.

The CDR3, as DNA: TGTGCCAGCAGCCAAGACGGGAGTAGCGGTGGGACCCAGTACTTC. It encodes CASSQDGSSGGTQYF. The J gene is TRBJ2-5, the V gene TRBV4-2; tentative D call: TRBD2 (6 bases). V was clipped by 0 bases and J by 7 bases, with 15 bases between them. Germline V lookup: CDR1 LGHNA, CDR2 YNFKEQ. The CDR3 sequence is 15 residues long.